The 22 T cell receptor beta chains in this list originate from one sample, sequenced in a study of blood T cell repertoires in COVID-19. The table came from immunoSEQ multiplex PCR; TCRdb's copy has only in-frame clones and leaves some out. The sample contains fewer than 250,000 clones, about 86% of which appear only once. The specimen sequenced was PBMCs or T cells enriched from blood (not recorded which). The source is a woman in her 40s with acute COVID-19.

This clone turned up a few times. V and J are TRBV7-6 and TRBJ1-1; TRBD1 matches at 8 bases. CDR1 SGHVS and CDR2 FNYEAQ come from the germline V gene. With V trimmed by 5 bases and J by 5 bases, 7 bases remained unmatched. The CDR3 loop spans 14 amino acids. The CDR3 sequence: CASSPDRVGTEAFF. DNA for the CDR3: TGTGCCAGCAGCCCGGACAGGGTCGGAACTGAAGCTTTCTTT. Full variable domain (outside the CDR3, taken from reference TRBV7-6 and TRBJ1-1): GAGVSQSPRYKVTKRGQDVALRCDPISGHVSLYWYRQALGQGPEFLTYFNYEAQQDKSGLPNDRFSAERPEGSISTLTIQRTEQRDSAMYRCASSPDRVGTEAFFGQGTRLTVV.

This clone was seen only once. The chain carries TRBV30 and TRBJ1-2, with D tentatively TRBD1 (5 bases). CDR3 length: 14 amino acids. Deletions cut 2 bases from V and 4 bases from J, with 14 bases between. Germline V gene lookup returns CDR1 GTSNPN and CDR2 SVGIG (reference sequence). CDR3 amino acids: CAWSPKAGLYGYTF. The DNA for the CDR3 is TGTGCCTGGAGTCCCAAGGCAGGGCTCTATGGCTACACCTTC.

The chain carries TRBV19 and TRBJ1-4, with D possibly matching TRBD1 (5 bases). Germline V gives CDR1 LNHDA, CDR2 SQIVND (reference sequence). V was cut by 3 bases and J by 5 bases, with 10 bases left in between. The CDR3 runs to 14 residues. DNA of the CDR3: TGTGCCAGTAGTATGGGGCAAGGGAATGAAAAACTGTTTTTT. The encoded protein is CASSMGQGNEKLFF.

The chain has TRBV24-1 and TRBJ2-5; a possible D gene is TRBD2 (6 bases). The germline V and J ends were trimmed by 3 bases and 5 bases, with 12 bases remaining between them. From germline, CDR1 is KGHDR and CDR2 SFDVKD. This CDR3 region has 14 residues. CDR3 sequence (DNA): TGTGCCACCAGTGATGCCTCGGGGGTGGAGACCCAGTACTTC. As protein: CATSDASGVETQYF.

The J gene is TRBJ2-1, the V gene TRBV7-9; possible D gene TRBD2, 7 bases. V was trimmed by 1 base and J by 10 bases, leaving 17 bases between them. Germline assignment: CDR1 SEHNR and CDR2 FQNEAQ (reference sequence). This CDR3 has 15 residues. CDR3 in amino acids: CASSLVRGSGGEQFF. The CDR3 DNA reads as TGTGCCAGCAGCTTAGTACGCGGGAGTGGGGGCGAGCAGTTCTTC. Complete variable domain (other parts from reference TRBV7-9 and TRBJ2-1): DTGVSQNPRHKITKRGQNVTFRCDPISEHNRLYWYRQTLGQGPEFLTYFQNEAQLEKSRLLSDRFSAERPKGSFSTLEIQRTEQGDSAMYLCASSLVRGSGGEQFFGPGTRLTVL.

Here the CDR3 reads CASSEFAGGSYEQYF. CDR3 DNA sequence: TGTGCCAGCAGTGAATTTGCGGGAGGATCCTACGAGCAGTACTTC. The chain combines TRBV6-1 with TRBJ2-7; TRBD2 matches 8 bases. Germline loops: CDR1 MNHNS, CDR2 SASEGT. V was clipped by 2 bases and J by 1 base; unmatched bases: 4. The CDR3 runs 15 residues.

The CDR3 sequence is CASSKKPGGISNQPQHF. The CDR3 DNA follows: TGTGCCAGCAGTAAAAAGCCAGGGGGCATTAGCAATCAGCCCCAGCATTTT. This chain joins TRBV2 and TRBJ1-5; 8 bases line up with TRBD1. CDR1 and CDR2 from the germline V gene are SNHLY and FYNNEI. V dropped 5 bases and J dropped 0; count of bases not matched to a gene: 9. CDR3 length: 17 amino acids.

The rearrangement uses TRBV27 and TRBJ1-5, with no clear D. The germline CDR1 and CDR2 sequences are MNHEY and SMNVEV (reference sequence). CDR3 length equals 14 residues. V lost 5 bases and J 1 base, leaving 9 bases between the germline ends. The CDR3 DNA reads TGTGCCAGCAGTCGGCCGCGGAGCAATCAGCCCCAGCATTTT. It codes for CASSRPRSNQPQHF.

This sequence joins TRBV6-5 and TRBJ2-7, with 7 bases aligning to TRBD2. This CDR3 is 13 amino acids long. Germline lookup yields CDR1 MNHEY and CDR2 SVGAGI. V dropped 8 bases and J dropped 0; count of bases not matched to a gene: 4. The CDR3 region has the DNA TGTGCCAGCCTTGCGGGGGACTCCTACGAGCAGTACTTC. Protein sequence: CASLAGDSYEQYF.

The chain has TRBV29-1 and TRBJ2-3, with D unresolved. V lost 4 bases, J lost 2 bases, and 10 bases lay in between. The CDR3 has 13 residues. CDR1 and CDR2 (germline): SQVTM, ANQGSEA. The CDR3 region is CSVVSTSTDTQYF. CDR3 bases: TGCAGCGTTGTTTCCACTTCCACAGATACGCAGTATTTT.

The chain joins TRBV5-1 to TRBJ2-5, with 10 bases that match TRBD2. V shed 3 bases, J shed 4 bases, and the junction held 3 bases outside the gene matches. The CDR3 runs to 14 residues. Germline loops: CDR1 SGHRS, CDR2 YFSETQ. The CDR3 DNA reads as TGCGCCAGCAGCTCTAGCGGGGGTCGAGAGACCCAGTACTTC. Its translation is CASSSSGGRETQYF.

This clone was counted between two and nine times. The rearrangement uses TRBV3-1 (or the pseudogene TRBV3-2) and TRBJ1-3; D may be TRBD1 (5 bases). Germline V lookup: CDR1 LGHDT, CDR2 YNNKEL (reference sequence). Trimming removed 1 base from V and 2 bases from J, with 9 bases in between. CDR3 length: 15 amino acids. In nucleotides, the CDR3 is TGTGCCAGCAGCCAAGTAGCCAGGGCTGGAAACACCATATATTTT. Encoded protein: CASSQVARAGNTIYF.

This chain uses TRBV4-1 with TRBJ1-5, with D possibly TRBD1 on 6 matching bases. There are 14 residues in the CDR3. CDR1 is MGHRA, CDR2 YSYEKL, per germline. The V and J ends lost 0 bases and 9 bases respectively, with 12 bases between them. CDR3: CASSQDRGLTPQHF. The CDR3 bases are TGCGCCAGCAGCCAAGACAGGGGCCTAACGCCCCAGCATTTT.

The chain employs TRBV19 and TRBJ1-1; 7 bases align to TRBD1. The germline V gene encodes CDR1 LNHDA and CDR2 SQIVND (reference sequence). This CDR3 region has 18 residues. V lost 1 base to trimming and J lost 1 base; unmatched junction nucleotides: 12. CDR3 DNA sequence: TGTGCCAGTAGTATAGTTCTCGGGACAGCCACCCCGAACACTGAAGCTTTCTTT. Protein product: CASSIVLGTATPNTEAFF.

The chain couples TRBV19 to TRBJ2-6; 9 bases line up with TRBD1. Germline V gene sequence: CDR1 LNHDA, CDR2 SQIVND (reference sequence). After removal of 5 bases from V and 0 bases from J, the junction contained 8 bases not matched to a gene. This CDR3 spans 18 amino acids. The CDR3 sequence: CASSEGTGRSSGANVLTF. CDR3 DNA: TGTGCCAGTAGTGAGGGGACAGGGCGAAGCTCTGGGGCCAACGTCCTGACTTTC.

The chain couples TRBV14 to TRBJ2-5; 9 positions match TRBD1. Germline V gene sequence: CDR1 SGHDN, CDR2 FVKESK. J lost 5 bases, V lost 0 bases, and 7 bases had no gene match. The CDR3 runs to 16 residues. The CDR3 reads CASSQEPDRGLETQYF. CDR3 nucleotide sequence: TGTGCCAGCAGCCAAGAGCCGGACAGGGGTTTGGAGACCCAGTACTTC.

CDR3 nucleotide sequence: TGTGCCAGCAGCTTAAACAGGGGGACAGATACGCAGTATTTT. Translation: CASSLNRGTDTQYF. V gene TRBV7-8 combines with J gene TRBJ2-3; TRBD1 matches at 8 bases. V lost 2 bases and J lost 3; bases outside the gene matches: 1. Germline CDR1 and CDR2: SGHVS and FQNEAQ. The CDR3 contains 14 residues.

This clone was seen more than once but under ten times. This CDR3 reads CATSLQGEMETQYF. The DNA of the CDR3 is TGTGCCACCAGCTTGCAGGGGGAGATGGAGACCCAGTACTTC. The chain is built from TRBV15 and TRBJ2-5; 7 bases match TRBD1. Germline V gives CDR1 LNHNV, CDR2 YYDKDF (reference sequence). This CDR3 has 14 amino acids. Losses at the gene ends were 5 bases for V and 5 bases for J; bases not matched to a gene: 8.

V gene TRBV28 combines with J gene TRBJ2-3; TRBD2 matches 7 bases. There are 18 residues in the CDR3. Germline-derived CDR1 and CDR2 are MDHEN and SYDVKM. V lost 6 bases, J lost 0 bases, and 15 bases stayed unmatched. CDR3 residues: CASSTLSSGVLSTDTQYF. In nucleotides, the CDR3 is TGTGCCAGCAGCACACTCTCCAGCGGGGTACTCAGCACAGATACGCAGTATTTT.

This clone appeared a single time. V is TRBV5-1 and J is TRBJ2-1, with a tentative D call TRBD1 (5 bases). CDR3 length: 15 residues. Germline V gene sequence: CDR1 SGHRS, CDR2 YFSETQ. V was trimmed by 1 base and J by 3 bases, leaving 11 bases between them. CDR3 in DNA: TGCGCCAGCAGCTTGTATTGGGGCAGCTACAATGAGCAGTTCTTC. Translated, it gives CASSLYWGSYNEQFF.

This clone was recorded only once. The V and J genes are TRBV7-9 and TRBJ2-1; D perhaps matches TRBD1 (5 bases). Germline lookup yields CDR1 SEHNR and CDR2 FQNEAQ (reference sequence). CDR3 length: 17 amino acids. V dropped 6 bases and J dropped 0 bases, with 18 bases sitting between them. For the CDR3, the DNA is TGTGCCAGCAGAATTGACAGAGCCAGGAGCTCCTACAATGAGCAGTTCTTC. This codes for CASRIDRARSSYNEQFF.

This clone was observed once. The V gene is TRBV24-1, the J gene TRBJ2-3, with TRBD2 matching over 8 bases. The CDR3 runs to 16 residues. Unmatched junction bases numbered 8, after V lost 4 bases and J lost 3 bases. CDR1 is KGHDR, CDR2 SFDVKD, per germline. In DNA, the CDR3 is TGTGCCACCAGTGAAGGAGGGCGCGGGGGGACAGATACGCAGTATTTT. Amino acid sequence: CATSEGGRGGTDTQYF.